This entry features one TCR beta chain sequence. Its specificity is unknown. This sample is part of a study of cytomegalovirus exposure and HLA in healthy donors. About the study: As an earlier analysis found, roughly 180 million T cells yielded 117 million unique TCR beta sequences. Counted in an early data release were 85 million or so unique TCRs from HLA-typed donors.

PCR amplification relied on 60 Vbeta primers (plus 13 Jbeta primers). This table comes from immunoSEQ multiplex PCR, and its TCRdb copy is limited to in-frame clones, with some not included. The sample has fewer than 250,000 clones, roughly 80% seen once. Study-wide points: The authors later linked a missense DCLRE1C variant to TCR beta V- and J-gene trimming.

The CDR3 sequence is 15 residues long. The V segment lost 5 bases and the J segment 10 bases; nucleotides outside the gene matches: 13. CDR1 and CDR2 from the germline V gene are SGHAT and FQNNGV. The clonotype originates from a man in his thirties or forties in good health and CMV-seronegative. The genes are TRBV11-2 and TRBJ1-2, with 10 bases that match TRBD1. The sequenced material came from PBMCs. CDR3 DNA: TGTGCCAGCAGCCATGCCCGGACAGGGGGGCGCCTCTACACCTTC. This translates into CASSHARTGGRLYTF.